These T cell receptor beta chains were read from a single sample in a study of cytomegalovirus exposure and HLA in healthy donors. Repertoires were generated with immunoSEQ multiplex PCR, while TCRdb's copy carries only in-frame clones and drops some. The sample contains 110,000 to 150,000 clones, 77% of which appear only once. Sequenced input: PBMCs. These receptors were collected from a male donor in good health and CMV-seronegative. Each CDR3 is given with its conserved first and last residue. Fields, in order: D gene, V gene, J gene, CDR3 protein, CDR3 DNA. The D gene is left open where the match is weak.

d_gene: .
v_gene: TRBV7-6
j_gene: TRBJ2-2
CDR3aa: CASNPEAQGLGTGELFF
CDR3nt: TGTGCCAGCAACCCGGAGGCCCAGGGACTTGGAACCGGGGAGCTGTTTTTT

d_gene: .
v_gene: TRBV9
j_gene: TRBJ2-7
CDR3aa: CASSVEGRGRGEQYF
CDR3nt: TGTGCCAGCAGCGTAGAGGGCAGGGGAAGGGGCGAGCAGTACTTC

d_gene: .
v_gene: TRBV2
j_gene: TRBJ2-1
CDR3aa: CASQFGNEQFF
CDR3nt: TGTGCCAGTCAGTTTGGCAATGAGCAGTTCTTC

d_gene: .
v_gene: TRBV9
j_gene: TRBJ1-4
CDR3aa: CASSAQGTNEKLFF
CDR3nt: TGTGCCAGCAGCGCACAGGGTACTAATGAAAAACTGTTTTTT

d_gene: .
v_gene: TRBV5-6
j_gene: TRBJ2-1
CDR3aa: CASSPDRNYNEQFF
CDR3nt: TGTGCCAGCAGCCCGGACAGAAACTACAATGAGCAGTTCTTC

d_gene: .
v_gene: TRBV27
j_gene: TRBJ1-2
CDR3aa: CASSLSFVPGSGYGYTF
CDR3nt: TGTGCCAGCAGTTTATCCTTCGTTCCGGGGTCGGGATATGGCTACACCTTC

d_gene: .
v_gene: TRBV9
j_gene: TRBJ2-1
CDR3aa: CASSVGDSHNEQFF
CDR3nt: TGTGCCAGCAGCGTAGGGGACTCTCACAATGAGCAGTTCTTC

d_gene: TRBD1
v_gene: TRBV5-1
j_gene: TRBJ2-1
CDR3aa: CASSDLLGTGSSYNEQFF
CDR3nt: TGCGCCAGCAGCGACTTATTGGGGACAGGGAGCTCCTACAATGAGCAGTTCTTC

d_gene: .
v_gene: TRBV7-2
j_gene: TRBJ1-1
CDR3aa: CASSSPRVSTEAFF
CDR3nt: TGTGCCAGCAGCTCACCCAGGGTGAGCACTGAAGCTTTCTTT

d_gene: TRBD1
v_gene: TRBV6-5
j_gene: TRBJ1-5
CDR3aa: CASSPDRASQPQHF
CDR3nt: TGTGCCAGCAGTCCCGACAGGGCGAGTCAGCCCCAGCATTTT